Listed below are T cell receptor beta chains from one sample, sequenced in a study of regulatory T cells in long-lasting Graves disease. TCRdb ran MiXCR on the multiplex PCR reads and lists one entry per CDR3 protein. Of some 220,000 distinct CDR3 sequences in the sample, roughly 20% are singletons; the top ten hold roughly 12%. These data are also associated with another study on T cells in Graves' hyperthyroidism and ophthalmopathy.

The source was peripheral blood mononuclear cells (PBMCs), collected at new diagnosis, from a patient treated with antithyroid drugs. The receptors originated from a woman under 40 with Graves disease. The CDR3 runs from the conserved cysteine through the conserved F or W. Fields, in order: J gene, clone size, D gene, V gene, CDR3 DNA, CDR3 protein. A D gene is named only where the DNA matches it firmly. Size tells how often a clone was seen (once, few, many) or the class of an expanded clone, and some rows leave it out.

j_call: TRBJ2-1
clone_size: .
d_call: TRBD2
v_call: TRBV2
cdr3_nt: TGTGCCAGCAGTCCCCGGACTAGCCGAGGCCTTAATGAGCAGTTCTTC
cdr3_aa: CASSPRTSRGLNEQFF

j_call: TRBJ1-1
clone_size: many
d_call: .
v_call: TRBV7-2
cdr3_nt: TGTGCCAGCAGCTTTAGGGCTCGGAACACTGAAGCTTTCTTT
cdr3_aa: CASSFRARNTEAFF

j_call: TRBJ2-5
clone_size: many
d_call: TRBD2
v_call: TRBV28
cdr3_nt: TGTGCCAGCAGTTTGGCGGGGGGCCTTAAAGAGACCCAGTACTTC
cdr3_aa: CASSLAGGLKETQYF

j_call: TRBJ2-6
clone_size: many
d_call: TRBD2
v_call: TRBV27
cdr3_nt: TGTGCCAGCAGTTCGGGACTAGCGGGAGGGCCTGGGGCCAACGTCCTGACTTTC
cdr3_aa: CASSSGLAGGPGANVLTF

j_call: TRBJ2-5
clone_size: .
d_call: TRBD2
v_call: TRBV3-1
cdr3_nt: TGTGCCAGCAGCCCCCCGGTCGGGGCGGGAGGGCTCCTACTGGGGGAGACCCAGTACTTC
cdr3_aa: CASSPPVGAGGLLLGETQYF

j_call: TRBJ1-1
clone_size: .
d_call: .
v_call: TRBV6-5
cdr3_nt: TGTGCCAGCAGTTTCCTCGCCACCGGGACAAAGAACACTGAAGCTTTCTTT
cdr3_aa: CASSFLATGTKNTEAFF

j_call: TRBJ2-6
clone_size: .
d_call: .
v_call: TRBV6-2/TRBV6-3
cdr3_nt: TGTGCCAGCAGTTTCCTGTCCTCTGGGGCCAACGTCCTGACTTTC
cdr3_aa: CASSFLSSGANVLTF

j_call: TRBJ2-1
clone_size: many
d_call: .
v_call: TRBV12-3/TRBV12-4
cdr3_nt: TGTGCCAGCAGTTTATGGGCGTCGCCCTACAATGAGCAGTTCTTC
cdr3_aa: CASSLWASPYNEQFF

j_call: TRBJ1-2
clone_size: many
d_call: TRBD1
v_call: TRBV12-3/TRBV12-4
cdr3_nt: TGTGCCAGCAGTTTACAGGGGGAGCACTATGGCTACACCTTC
cdr3_aa: CASSLQGEHYGYTF

j_call: TRBJ2-5
clone_size: many
d_call: TRBD2
v_call: TRBV6-5
cdr3_nt: TGTGCCAGCAGTTACGGTAGCGGGCAAGAGACCCAGTACTTC
cdr3_aa: CASSYGSGQETQYF